Shown below are 19 T cell receptor beta chains from a single sample sequenced in a study of human T cells and chemical hapten exposure. Treatment indicated: therapeutic diphenylcyclopropenone sensitization with weekly scalp DPC. What the library attached to individual cDNA molecules were unique molecular identifiers. TCRdb reprocessed the reads via MiXCR and lists one record per CDR3 protein. The profile shows under 5,500 distinct CDR3 sequences, 45% to 50% of them singletons. The source material was whole blood, sampled before DPC sensitization or 2, 6, or about 24 weeks after (not recorded which). The source is an adult with alopecia areata. Some clones in this sample may be carry-over from other donors' samples. This table probably holds off-target reads from a library built for another chain.

The J gene is TRBJ2-7, the V gene TRBV28; D possibly corresponds to TRBD2 (6 bases). Germline V gene data show CDR1 as MDHEN and CDR2 as SYDVKM. This CDR3 region has 15 residues. Trimming shortened V by 4 bases and J by 6 bases, and 19 bases separated the two germline ends. The CDR3 sequence: CASSSRRREGLEQYF. Here the CDR3 DNA reads TGTGCCAGCAGTTCCCGCAGGCGGGAAGGCCTCGAGCAGTACTTC.

J is TRBJ2-7 and V is TRBV6-2 or TRBV6-3, with 8 positions matching TRBD1. CDR1 and CDR2 from the germline V gene are MNHEY and SVGEGT. CDR3 length equals 15 residues. V dropped 5 bases and J dropped 2; count of bases not matched to a gene: 8. The CDR3 sequence is CASSRQGTPTYEQYF. CDR3 coding DNA: TGTGCCAGCAGTCGACAGGGGACCCCTACCTACGAGCAGTACTTC.

The chain combines TRBV4-2 with TRBJ2-6, with TRBD1 matching 7 bases. Trimming cost V 1 base and J 0 bases; bases outside gene matches: 6. Germline loops: CDR1 LGHNA, CDR2 YNFKEQ. This CDR3 contains 18 residues. The DNA of the CDR3 is TGTGCCAGCAGCCAAGGGGACAGTGAAGTCTCTGGGGCCAACGTCCTGACTTTC. Its protein product is CASSQGDSEVSGANVLTF.

The V gene is TRBV28, the J gene TRBJ2-3; D call uncertain. The length of the CDR3 is 11 residues. V was trimmed by 5 bases and J by 6 bases, leaving 6 bases between them. CDR1 MDHEN and CDR2 SYDVKM come from the germline V gene. The CDR3 is CASSQWDTQYF. CDR3 sequence (DNA): TGTGCCAGCAGTCAATGGGATACGCAGTATTTT.

This clonotype was seen only a few times. This chain uses TRBV18 with TRBJ2-5, with D perhaps matching TRBD2 (5 bases). Germline loops: CDR1 KGHSH, CDR2 LQKENI. The CDR3 is 14 amino acids. V lost 3 bases, J lost 2 bases, and 10 bases lay in between. CDR3 residues: CASSPGLSQETQYF. Written as DNA, the CDR3 is TGTGCCAGCTCACCTGGACTGAGTCAAGAGACCCAGTACTTC.

There are a few counts of this clonotype. This chain uses TRBV12-3 or TRBV12-4 with TRBJ1-2, with a possible D match to TRBD1 (5 bases). This CDR3 region has 11 residues. The V gene lost 5 bases and the J gene lost 10 bases, with 11 bases spanning the gap. The CDR3 DNA is TGTGCCAGCAGTCCCGGGACGCCCTACACCTTC. This translates into CASSPGTPYTF.

The rearrangement uses TRBV5-1 and TRBJ2-7; D unresolved. V was shortened by 0 bases and J by 0 bases, with 10 bases between the two germline ends. This CDR3 has 15 amino acids. The germline CDR1 and CDR2 sequences are SGHRS and YFSETQ. DNA of the CDR3: TGCGCCAGCAGCTTGGAGGGTTCTCCCTCCTACGAGCAGTACTTC. It specifies CASSLEGSPSYEQYF.

V is TRBV20-1 and J is TRBJ2-7; tentative D call: TRBD2 (5 bases). V lost 0 bases, J lost 3 bases, and 9 bases lay in between. The germline V gene encodes CDR1 DFQATT and CDR2 SNEGSKA (reference sequence). CDR3 length: 13 amino acids. CDR3 coding DNA: TGCAGTGCTAGAGATGGAGGCCTCTACGAGCAGTACTTC. It is translated as CSARDGGLYEQYF.

V and J are TRBV12-3 or TRBV12-4 and TRBJ2-3; D gene ambiguous. CDR3 length equals 19 residues. V lost 4 bases and J lost 0, with 23 bases in between. The CDR3 nucleotides read TGTGCCAGCAGTTCCCCCCTGGGCAACTCCCCTTCTAGCACAGATACGCAGTATTTT. This codes for CASSSPLGNSPSSTDTQYF.

A few counts support this clonotype. This rearrangement joins TRBV19 to TRBJ2-2; D is perhaps TRBD2 (6 bases). Germline-derived CDR1 and CDR2 are LNHDA and SQIVND (reference sequence). This CDR3 is 14 amino acids long. V lost 6 bases to trimming and J lost 3 bases, with 11 bases between them. As DNA, the CDR3 is TGTGCCAGTAGGAACCCGGGGGACACCGGGGAGCTGTTTTTT. Translation gives CASRNPGDTGELFF.

The chain links TRBV9 to TRBJ2-3; TRBD2 aligns across 10 bases. Looked up from germline, CDR1 is SGDLS and CDR2 is YYNGEE. This CDR3 is 16 amino acids long. V shed 0 bases, J shed 2 bases, and the junction held 3 bases outside the gene matches. This chain's CDR3 is CASSVVGLANTDTQYF. Here the CDR3 DNA reads TGTGCCAGCAGCGTAGTGGGACTAGCGAACACAGATACGCAGTATTTT.

This chain links TRBV6-1 with TRBJ2-1; 12 bases align to TRBD2. Per the germline V gene, CDR1 is MNHNS and CDR2 is SASEGT. The CDR3 has 13 amino acids. Trimming took 3 bases from V and 9 from J; bases not matched to a gene: 0. The CDR3 coding sequence is TGTGCCAGCAGTGAGACTAGCGGGAGTGAGCAGTTCTTC. This sequence encodes CASSETSGSEQFF.

This clonotype was seen a handful of times. An end of the junction differs from the germline gene, which may be a read error. The V and J genes are TRBV3-1 and TRBJ2-7; 8 nucleotides line up with TRBD1. CDR1 is LGHDT, CDR2 YNNKEL, per germline (reference sequence). There are 16 residues in the CDR3. The CDR3 region is CASSQDRGTGTYEQYF. As DNA, the CDR3 is TGTGCCAGCAGTCAAGATCGGGGGACAGGAACTTACGAGCAGTACTTC.

The V call is TRBV19, the J call TRBJ2-5; 8 bases line up with TRBD1. V dropped 6 bases and J dropped 1; count of bases not matched to a gene: 10. The CDR3 runs to 16 residues. The germline CDR1 and CDR2 sequences are LNHDA and SQIVND (reference sequence). CDR3 residues: CASSESRQGSQETQYF. CDR3 nucleotide sequence: TGTGCCAGTAGCGAATCCAGACAGGGGTCCCAAGAGACCCAGTACTTC.

The chain uses TRBV12-3 or TRBV12-4 and TRBJ2-1, with 13 bases lining up with TRBD2. This CDR3 spans 14 amino acids. Losses at the gene ends were 6 bases for V and 9 bases for J; bases not matched to a gene: 5. CDR3 in DNA: TGTGCCAGCAGAACTAGCGGGGGGGCCCTTGAGCAGTTCTTC. It yields the protein CASRTSGGALEQFF.

V is TRBV4-1 and J is TRBJ2-1; D remains ambiguous. Germline-derived CDR1 and CDR2 are MGHRA and YSYEKL. This CDR3 spans 12 amino acids. V lost 1 base to trimming and J lost 8 bases, with 6 bases between them. The CDR3 spells CASSQAMDEQFF. The CDR3 DNA follows: TGCGCCAGCAGCCAAGCCATGGATGAGCAGTTCTTC.

The V and J genes are TRBV19 and TRBJ2-2; 11 nucleotides agree with TRBD2. Germline CDR1 LNHDA, CDR2 SQIVND (reference sequence). The ends lost 5 bases at V and 4 bases at J; junction bases unmatched: 3. The CDR3 consists of 15 residues. CDR3 protein: CASSPSGGITGELFF. The CDR3 coding sequence is TGTGCCAGTAGTCCTAGCGGGGGGATCACCGGGGAGCTGTTTTTT.

The V call is TRBV7-9, the J call TRBJ2-3, with 10 bases matching TRBD1. CDR3 size: 18 residues. In germline, CDR1 is SEHNR, CDR2 FQNEAQ (reference sequence). V was pared by 5 bases and J by 2 bases, with 13 bases of the junction left unmatched. The CDR3, as DNA: TGTGCCAGCAGCCTACGCAGCGGACAGGGGGTTGTCACAGATACGCAGTATTTT. Residues: CASSLRSGQGVVTDTQYF. The full variable domain, completed using reference TRBV7-9 and TRBJ2-3, is DTGVSQNPRHKITKRGQNVTFRCDPISEHNRLYWYRQTLGQGPEFLTYFQNEAQLEKSRLLSDRFSAERPKGSFSTLEIQRTEQGDSAMYLCASSLRSGQGVVTDTQYFGPGTRLTVL.

V usage is TRBV6-2 or TRBV6-3 and J usage is TRBJ2-5, with 7 bases matching TRBD2. The CDR3 loop spans 15 amino acids. Germline loops: CDR1 MNHEY, CDR2 SVGEGT. J lost 1 base, V lost 6 bases, and 8 bases had no gene match. The CDR3 is CASSSTGGFQETQYF. For the CDR3, the DNA is TGTGCCAGCAGCTCCACGGGGGGATTCCAAGAGACCCAGTACTTC.